One and the same sample provided the 17 T cell receptor beta chains below, sequenced in a study of T cell responses to AZD1222 COVID-19 vaccine. Measured with immunoSEQ multiplex PCR; TCRdb has only the in-frame clones, and not every one. The table includes 60,000 to 90,000 clones, more than 75% detected once. The sequencing here drew on peripheral blood, taken 28 days after the second AZD1222 dose. The receptors come from an adult who received the AZD1222 COVID-19 vaccine.

The chain couples TRBV7-8 to TRBJ1-1, with TRBD1 identical over 11 bases. V shed 4 bases and J 5 bases; nucleotides not matched to a gene: 6. This CDR3 spans 15 amino acids. Germline V gives CDR1 SGHVS, CDR2 FQNEAQ. CDR3 sequence reads: CASSSRTGGPTEAFF. The CDR3 DNA sequence: TGTGCCAGCAGCTCCCGGACAGGGGGCCCGACTGAAGCTTTCTTT.

The chain couples TRBV5-6 to TRBJ2-5; TRBD1 might be the D (6 bases). V gave up 0 bases and J gave up 4 bases, with 10 bases separating them. Germline V gene lookup returns CDR1 SGHDT and CDR2 YYEEEE. The CDR3 has 14 amino acids. CDR3 sequence: CASSLEQGRETQYF. The DNA of the CDR3 is TGTGCCAGCAGCTTGGAACAGGGTCGAGAGACCCAGTACTTC.

The V and J genes are TRBV30 and TRBJ1-2; TRBD1 might be the D (6 bases). Germline loops: CDR1 GTSNPN, CDR2 SVGIG (reference sequence). The CDR3 has 14 residues. Trimming pared 2 bases from V and 8 bases from J, leaving 18 bases between. The DNA of the CDR3 is TGTGCCTGGAGTCGAAACAGGGCTCTGGGGGGCTACACCTTC. Amino acids: CAWSRNRALGGYTF.

The chain has TRBV24-1 and TRBJ2-1; D uncertain. Germline V lookup: CDR1 KGHDR, CDR2 SFDVKD. The CDR3 is 13 residues long. V dropped 0 bases and J dropped 8 bases, with 7 bases sitting between them. Written as DNA, the CDR3 is TGTGCCACCAGTGATTTGAAATCCGATGAGCAGTTCTTC. Amino acids: CATSDLKSDEQFF.

This clone was counted between two and nine times. This chain joins TRBV30 and TRBJ2-7; 10 nucleotides agree with TRBD1. CDR1 and CDR2 from the germline V gene are GTSNPN and SVGIG (reference sequence). This CDR3 spans 14 amino acids. J gave up 5 bases and V 4 bases, and 8 bases lay outside the gene matches. CDR3 nucleotide sequence: TGTGCCTGGACGACGGGACAGGGGAGCGACGAGCAGTACTTC. Translating gives CAWTTGQGSDEQYF.

The rearrangement uses TRBV6-5 and TRBJ2-2; TRBD1 might be the D (6 bases). Trimming stripped 6 bases from V and 0 bases from J, with 11 bases between. The CDR3 consists of 15 residues. Germline-derived CDR1 and CDR2 are MNHEY and SVGAGI. This CDR3 reads CASRFDRSNTGELFF. The CDR3 nucleotides read TGTGCCAGCAGGTTTGACAGGTCGAACACCGGGGAGCTGTTTTTT.

The V and J genes are TRBV19 and TRBJ1-5, with 11 positions matching TRBD1. The CDR3 is 15 residues long. Germline V gene lookup returns CDR1 LNHDA and CDR2 SQIVND (reference sequence). V was pared by 4 bases and J by 7 bases, with 6 bases of the junction left unmatched. The CDR3: CASSRRTGGSQPQHF. In DNA, the CDR3 is TGTGCCAGTAGTAGGAGGACAGGGGGCTCACAGCCCCAGCATTTT.

This chain connects TRBV4-1 to TRBJ2-7, with a tentative D call TRBD2 (7 bases). V lost 4 bases, J lost 0 bases, and 16 bases lay in between. The CDR3 consists of 16 residues. Germline values: CDR1 MGHRA, CDR2 YSYEKL. CDR3 loop: CASSREGGGRSYEQYF. As DNA, the CDR3 is TGCGCCAGCAGCCGAGAGGGCGGGGGCCGCTCCTACGAGCAGTACTTC.

The chain is built from TRBV28 and TRBJ2-3; 8 bases line up with TRBD2. The CDR3 has 14 amino acids. The J segment lost 6 bases and the V segment lost 8 bases, leaving 10 bases of the junction unmatched. Germline lookup yields CDR1 MDHEN and CDR2 SYDVKM. Here the CDR3 reads CASRGGTRGDTQYF. CDR3 DNA: TGTGCCAGCCGTGGCGGGACTAGGGGGGATACGCAGTATTTT.

The chain employs TRBV12-3 or TRBV12-4 and TRBJ1-1; D is undetermined. V shed 6 bases and J shed 7 bases, with 9 bases lying between them. The CDR3 consists of 11 residues. The CDR3 is CASRVGSEAFF. The CDR3 region has the DNA TGTGCCAGCAGAGTTGGGAGTGAAGCTTTCTTT.

This chain links TRBV6-5 with TRBJ1-1; 8 nucleotides align to TRBD1. The J segment lost 11 bases and the V segment lost 6 bases, leaving 11 bases of the junction unmatched. Per germline, CDR1 MNHEY and CDR2 SVGAGI. The CDR3 has 13 residues. This CDR3 reads CASSLTTGAGAFF. As DNA, the CDR3 is TGTGCCAGCAGCCTAACGACAGGGGCTGGCGCTTTCTTT.

The chain combines TRBV3-1 (or the pseudogene TRBV3-2) with TRBJ2-5, with D perhaps TRBD1 (5 bases). The CDR3 totals 15 residues. Germline CDR1 reads LGHDT; CDR2 reads YNNKEL (reference sequence). The V end lost 2 bases, the J end lost 5 bases, and 15 bases lay between the germline ends. The CDR3 is CASSQSTGLRETQYF. Here the CDR3 DNA reads TGTGCCAGCAGCCAATCAACAGGCCTGCGGGAGACCCAGTACTTC.

The rearrangement links TRBV7-2 to TRBJ1-4; 9 nucleotides agree with TRBD1. Germline CDR1 reads SGHTA; CDR2 reads FQGNSA. The CDR3 has 19 residues. The V and J ends lost 2 bases and 0 bases, in that order; junction bases with no gene match: 10. Here the CDR3 DNA reads TGTGCCAGCAGCTTAAAACCACAGGGGGCCATTGCAACTAATGAAAAACTGTTTTTT. The encoded protein is CASSLKPQGAIATNEKLFF.

The chain carries TRBV5-1 and TRBJ2-3; tentatively, D is TRBD2 (6 bases). The CDR3 runs to 15 residues. V was trimmed by 1 base and J by 4 bases, leaving 13 bases between them. The germline CDR1 and CDR2 sequences are SGHRS and YFSETQ. The CDR3 coding sequence is TGCGCCAGCAGCTTGTCTAGCGATGGGGCAGATACGCAGTATTTT. Its translation: CASSLSSDGADTQYF.

The V gene is TRBV3-1 (or the pseudogene TRBV3-2), the J gene TRBJ1-1, with D unclear. V shed 3 bases and J shed 4 bases, with 6 bases lying between them. From germline, CDR1 is LGHDT and CDR2 YNNKEL (reference sequence). The CDR3 covers 12 residues. As DNA, the CDR3 is TGTGCCAGCAGCCATCCAGGCACTGAAGCTTTCTTT. It codes for CASSHPGTEAFF.

The V and J genes are TRBV7-8 and TRBJ1-4; possible D gene TRBD1, 6 bases. V shed 5 bases and J shed 0 bases, with 10 bases lying between them. The CDR3 has 15 amino acids. Per the germline V gene, CDR1 is SGHVS and CDR2 is FQNEAQ. The CDR3 sequence is CASSEGGATNEKLFF. The CDR3 region has the DNA TGTGCCAGCAGCGAAGGGGGAGCAACTAATGAAAAACTGTTTTTT.

The chain joins TRBV4-3 to TRBJ1-4; 8 nucleotides align to TRBD1. The CDR3 contains 16 residues. Trimming at V came to 3 bases and at J to 8 bases, leaving 11 bases not matched to a gene. CDR1 is LGHNA, CDR2 YSLEER, per germline. This CDR3 is CASSHYAGTGQEKLFF. The CDR3 DNA is TGCGCCAGCAGCCATTACGCCGGGACAGGACAGGAAAAACTGTTTTTT.